These 19 T cell receptor beta chains share one sample of origin, sequenced in a study of human T cells and chemical hapten exposure. The time point: pre-sensitization, week 0. As to treatment: therapeutic diphenylcyclopropenone sensitization with weekly scalp DPC. TCRdb reprocessed the RACE reads via MiXCR and lists one record per CDR3 protein. The data hold approximately 180,000 distinct CDR3 sequences, with 25% to 35% observed a single time. The source was whole blood, collected in connection with sensitization to the hapten diphenylcyclopropenone (DPC). The receptors shown here come from a woman in her thirties with alopecia areata. Some clones in this sample may be carry-over from other donors' samples.

The chain employs TRBV7-2 and TRBJ1-1; no firm D call. The CDR3 covers 13 residues. The V end lost 5 bases, the J end lost 5 bases, and 12 bases lay between the germline ends. CDR1 is SGHTA, CDR2 FQGNSA, per germline. The CDR3 DNA sequence: TGTGCCAGCAGCCTCCGTGCGGAAACTGAAGCTTTCTTT. Translating it yields CASSLRAETEAFF.

In its sample, this clonotype was seen a few times. The chain employs TRBV20-1 and TRBJ1-1; possibly TRBD1 for D (5 bases). This CDR3 has 16 residues. Germline assignment: CDR1 DFQATT and CDR2 SNEGSKA (reference sequence). V lost 0 bases and J 2 bases, leaving 16 bases between the germline ends. CDR3 sequence (DNA): TGCAGTGCTAGAGATCTGATGGGGCAGGCTAACACTGAAGCTTTCTTT. Its protein is CSARDLMGQANTEAFF.

This clonotype was observed a few times. The J gene is TRBJ2-7, the V gene TRBV27; D possibly matches TRBD1 or TRBD2 (5 bases each). This CDR3 is built from 13 residues. The germline V gene encodes CDR1 MNHEY and CDR2 SMNVEV (reference sequence). V gave up 3 bases and J gave up 7 bases, with 13 bases separating them. Here the CDR3 DNA reads TGTGCCAGCAGTTTTCCCGGGACCGGGGAGCAGTACTTC. This sequence encodes CASSFPGTGEQYF.

The chain joins TRBV5-1 to TRBJ2-2; 9 bases agree with TRBD1. V dropped 6 bases and J dropped 4; count of bases not matched to a gene: 7. Germline loops: CDR1 SGHRS, CDR2 YFSETQ. The CDR3 length is 15 residues. CDR3 in amino acids: CASTDRGSGTGELFF. CDR3 nucleotides: TGCGCCAGCACCGACAGGGGGTCGGGCACCGGGGAGCTGTTTTTT.

V gene TRBV29-1 combines with J gene TRBJ2-1; 7 positions agree with TRBD1. J lost 8 bases, V lost 5 bases, and 0 bases had no gene match. CDR3 size: 10 residues. Germline V lookup: CDR1 SQVTM, CDR2 ANQGSEA. The CDR3 region is CSVQGDEQFF. CDR3 coding DNA: TGCAGCGTTCAGGGGGATGAGCAGTTCTTC.

The rearrangement links TRBV29-1 to TRBJ1-1; tentatively, D is TRBD1 (6 bases). Trimming left V 2 bases short and J 3 bases short, with 10 bases between. Germline lookup yields CDR1 SQVTM and CDR2 ANQGSEA. The CDR3 length is 13 residues. This CDR3 is CSVERGTYTEAFF. The CDR3 coding sequence is TGCAGCGTTGAAAGGGGGACGTACACTGAAGCTTTCTTT.

This clonotype has only a few counts. V gene TRBV6-5 combines with J gene TRBJ2-3, with a possible D match to TRBD1 (6 bases). The V gene's germline CDR1 is MNHEY and CDR2 SVGAGI. This CDR3 has 12 amino acids. V was clipped by 5 bases and J by 6 bases, with 9 bases between them. In DNA, the CDR3 is TGTGCCAGCAGTACAGGGTCCGATACGCAGTATTTT. Its translation is CASSTGSDTQYF.

For the CDR3, the DNA is TGCGCCAGCAGCTTGGCCGAATGGTCGGGTGAAAAACTGTTTTTT. Translating gives CASSLAEWSGEKLFF. The rearrangement joins TRBV5-1 to TRBJ1-4; D gene ambiguous. Trimming pared 0 bases from V and 7 bases from J, leaving 13 bases between. The CDR3 extends over 15 amino acids. The V gene's germline CDR1 is SGHRS and CDR2 YFSETQ.

This clonotype was picked up a small number of times. The chain joins TRBV18 to TRBJ1-1; TRBD1 aligns across 11 bases. V gave up 2 bases and J gave up 11 bases; unmatched junction bases: 4. Germline loops: CDR1 KGHSH, CDR2 LQKENI. The CDR3 runs 13 residues. The CDR3 DNA follows: TGTGCCAGCTCACCATCGGACAGGGGGCATGCTTTCTTT. This translates into CASSPSDRGHAFF. The variable domain in full, completed from reference TRBV18 and TRBJ1-1, reads NAGVMQNPRHLVRRRGQEARLRCSPMKGHSHVYWYRQLPEEGLKFMVYLQKENIIDESGMPKERFSAEFPKEGPSILRIQQVVRGDSAAYFCASSPSDRGHAFFGQGTRLTVV.

The chain is built from TRBV29-1 and TRBJ1-4, with 11 positions matching TRBD1. The CDR3 runs to 16 residues. Germline trimming cut 4 bases from V and 1 base from J; bases unmatched to any gene: 5. Per germline, CDR1 SQVTM and CDR2 ANQGSEA. DNA of the CDR3: TGCAGCGTTGCGGGACAGGGGGAAGGAACTAATGAAAAACTGTTTTTT. Protein: CSVAGQGEGTNEKLFF.

The chain combines TRBV20-1 with TRBJ2-3; tentatively, D is TRBD2 (6 bases). V was pared by 1 base and J by 0 bases, with 11 bases between. The V gene's germline CDR1 is DFQATT and CDR2 SNEGSKA (reference sequence). This CDR3 region has 15 residues. The CDR3 region is CSARVGSGSTDTQYF. CDR3 sequence (DNA): TGCAGTGCTAGAGTTGGTAGCGGTAGCACAGATACGCAGTATTTT.

The chain links TRBV11-2 to TRBJ2-3; 7 bases fit TRBD2. This CDR3 has 15 residues. J lost 1 base, V lost 4 bases, and 5 bases had no gene match. CDR1 and CDR2 (germline): SGHAT, FQNNGV. CDR3 DNA: TGTGCCAGCAGCTACGGGAGGATGGGCACAGATACGCAGTATTTT. Amino acid sequence: CASSYGRMGTDTQYF. The full variable domain, with the rest looked up from reference TRBV11-2 and TRBJ2-3, is EAGVAQSPRYKIIEKRQSVAFWCNPISGHATLYWYQQILGQGPKLLIQFQNNGVVDDSQLPKDRFSAERLKGVDSTLKIQPAKLEDSAVYLCASSYGRMGTDTQYFGPGTRLTVL.

J is TRBJ2-5 and V is TRBV12-3 or TRBV12-4; a possible D gene is TRBD1 (6 bases). The CDR3 has 13 amino acids. The V and J ends lost 5 bases and 0 bases respectively, with 7 bases between them. As DNA, the CDR3 is TGTGCCAGCAGTAAGGGGGACCAAGAGACCCAGTACTTC. Translated, it gives CASSKGDQETQYF.

This clonotype came up a few times. This chain links TRBV20-1 with TRBJ1-2; the match to TRBD1 covers 9 bases. The trim removed 6 bases at V and 5 bases at J, leaving 4 bases unmatched. Germline lookup yields CDR1 DFQATT and CDR2 SNEGSKA (reference sequence). CDR3 length: 12 amino acids. CDR3: CSAGQGSYGYTF. In nucleotides, the CDR3 is TGCAGTGCGGGACAGGGATCGTATGGCTACACCTTC.

The chain links TRBV29-1 to TRBJ2-5; D remains unclear. The germline V gene has CDR1 SQVTM and CDR2 ANQGSEA. V was clipped by 7 bases and J by 7 bases, with 22 bases between them. The CDR3 spans 14 residues. The CDR3 loop reads CSAALGDLRSTQYF. DNA for the CDR3: TGCAGCGCAGCATTAGGTGACCTCAGATCGACCCAGTACTTC. The full variable domain, with the rest looked up from reference TRBV29-1 and TRBJ2-5, is SAVISQKPSRDICQRGTSLTIQCQVDSQVTMMFWYRQQPGQSLTLIATANQGSEATYESGFVIDKFPISRPNLTFSTLTVSNMSPEDSSIYLCSAALGDLRSTQYFGPGTRLLVL.

This clonotype appeared a few times. V is TRBV28 and J is TRBJ2-2, with D possibly TRBD1 on 9 matching bases. Germline V gene data show CDR1 as MDHEN and CDR2 as SYDVKM. This CDR3 contains 16 residues. Trimming removed 4 bases at V and 4 bases at J, with 16 bases between. CDR3 region: CASSSQGAGGTGELFF. For the CDR3, the DNA is TGTGCCAGCAGTTCACAGGGGGCGGGGGGCACCGGGGAGCTGTTTTTT.

The chain combines TRBV6-5 with TRBJ2-2; 7 bases fit TRBD1. Germline CDR1 reads MNHEY; CDR2 reads SVGAGI. V was clipped by 7 bases and J by 6 bases; unmatched bases: 8. CDR3 size: 14 residues. CDR3 sequence (DNA): TGTGCCAGCAATCCCGGGGACAGCCCCGGGGAGCTGTTTTTT. The encoded protein is CASNPGDSPGELFF.

This clonotype was seen more than once but under ten times. This rearrangement joins TRBV10-3 to TRBJ2-5, with D perhaps TRBD1 (6 bases). The V end lost 6 bases, the J end lost 3 bases, and 11 bases lay between the germline ends. Germline CDR1 ENHRY, CDR2 SYGVKD. This CDR3 is 13 amino acids long. DNA for the CDR3: TGTGCCATCAGGGACAGCAATGAAGAGACCCAGTACTTC. This codes for CAIRDSNEETQYF.

The rearrangement joins TRBV6-2 or TRBV6-3 to TRBJ2-3, with D perhaps given as TRBD1 or TRBD2 (5 bases each). CDR1 and CDR2 (germline): MNHEY, SVGEGT. The CDR3 spans 17 residues. Trimming stripped 2 bases from V and 2 bases from J, with 17 bases between. CDR3 in amino acids: CASSYPTRDDDTDTQYF. The CDR3 region has the DNA TGTGCCAGCAGTTACCCGACCCGGGACGACGACACAGATACGCAGTATTTT.